The present TCR beta chain was sequenced within a study of PD-L1 blockade in urothelial cancer. Study overall: Reported median T cell count for blood samples was over 110,000.

The templates were synthetic TCR analogs, and they were spiked into each PCR. Some clones are missing from TCRdb's copy, which holds only in-frame ones; the method was immunoSEQ multiplex PCR. Among tens of thousands of clones listed, about 86% were seen once. V shed 6 bases, J shed 10 bases, and the junction held 3 bases outside the gene matches. This CDR3 is built from 13 residues. Germline V gene sequence: CDR1 SEHNR, CDR2 FQNEAQ (reference sequence). As for time point: pretreatment peripheral blood. All patients carried locally advanced or metastatic urothelial carcinoma. V is TRBV7-9 and J is TRBJ2-1, with 13 bases aligning to TRBD2. The input for sequencing was PBMCs, taken around atezolizumab (anti-PD-L1) treatment. The TCR originated in a man aged 55 to 70 with urothelial cancer. CDR3: CASRLTSGGEQFF. CDR3 in DNA: TGTGCCAGCAGGTTGACTAGCGGGGGGGAGCAGTTCTTC. Full variable domain (remainder filled in from reference TRBV7-9 and TRBJ2-1): DTGVSQNPRHKITKRGQNVTFRCDPISEHNRLYWYRQTLGQGPEFLTYFQNEAQLEKSRLLSDRFSAERPKGSFSTLEIQRTEQGDSAMYLCASRLTSGGEQFFGPGTRLTVL.